The 29 T cell receptor beta chains presented below share a single source sample, sequenced in a study of early T cells in non-severe SARS-CoV-2 infection. TCRdb independently ran MiXCR on the 5' RACE reads; one entry per CDR3 protein. The sample yields about 77,000 distinct CDR3 sequences, approximately 15% seen once. The sample was whole blood. The receptors stem from an adult who was a healthcare worker with PCR-confirmed SARS-CoV-2 infection or an uninfected control (not recorded which).

V is TRBV10-3 and J is TRBJ2-7; possible D gene TRBD1, 5 bases. CDR1 ENHRY and CDR2 SYGVKD come from the germline V gene. V was cut by 4 bases and J by 1 base, with 8 bases left in between. This CDR3 region has 13 residues. The CDR3 DNA follows: TGTGCCATCAGTGGGGGCCCTTCCTACGAGCAGTACTTC. Translation: CAISGGPSYEQYF.

The chain uses TRBV2 and TRBJ2-7; TRBD1 aligns across 7 bases. J gave up 1 base and V 6 bases, and 12 bases lay outside the gene matches. The CDR3 sequence is 16 residues long. Germline V CDR1 and CDR2: SNHLY, FYNNEI. CDR3 region: CASSSGPRGNSYEQYF. The CDR3 DNA is TGTGCCAGCAGCTCGGGGCCCAGGGGGAATTCCTACGAGCAGTACTTC.

In this sample, this clonotype turned up a few times. CDR3: CAISGTSGSTDTQYF. CDR3 nucleotides: TGTGCCATCAGTGGTACTAGCGGTAGCACAGATACGCAGTATTTT. The chain joins TRBV10-3 to TRBJ2-3; 8 nucleotides match TRBD2. The CDR3 runs 15 residues. J gave up 0 bases and V 4 bases, and 3 bases lay outside the gene matches. Germline CDR1 reads ENHRY; CDR2 reads SYGVKD.

This clonotype was found a few times. This chain joins TRBV7-8 and TRBJ2-2; 9 nucleotides line up with TRBD2. This CDR3 has 17 amino acids. The ends lost 0 bases at V and 0 bases at J; junction bases unmatched: 2. Germline V gene data show CDR1 as SGHVS and CDR2 as FQNEAQ. CDR3 residues: CASSLALAGPNTGELFF. CDR3 DNA: TGTGCCAGCAGCTTAGCCCTAGCGGGACCGAACACCGGGGAGCTGTTTTTT.

The chain couples TRBV5-1 to TRBJ2-7; TRBD2 matches at 8 bases. The CDR3 spans 14 residues. Germline values: CDR1 SGHRS, CDR2 YFSETQ. V lost 2 bases to trimming and J lost 3 bases; unmatched junction nucleotides: 4. CDR3 loop: CASSLAGAYYEQYF. The CDR3 DNA reads TGCGCCAGCAGCTTAGCGGGGGCCTACTACGAGCAGTACTTC.

This clonotype showed up just a few times. As DNA, the CDR3 is TGTGCCAGCAGTATAAGGACTGCCGTCGGGAACAATGAGCAGTTCTTC. This gives the protein CASSIRTAVGNNEQFF. This chain connects TRBV12-3 or TRBV12-4 to TRBJ2-1, with TRBD2 as a possible D gene (5 bases). V lost 5 bases and J lost 5, with 19 bases in between. The length of the CDR3 is 16 residues.

The J gene is TRBJ1-2, the V gene TRBV25-1, with 10 nucleotides matching TRBD1. Losses at the gene ends were 1 base for V and 8 bases for J; bases not matched to a gene: 7. CDR3 size: 15 residues. Germline CDR1 and CDR2: MGHDK and SYGVNS. The DNA of the CDR3 is TGTGCCAGCAGTGAATGGGACAGGGGTCAGGGGGGCTACACCTTC. Its protein product is CASSEWDRGQGGYTF.

The gene calls are TRBV7-6 and TRBJ1-5; no reliable D call. V was shortened by 1 base and J by 0 bases, with 10 bases between the two germline ends. CDR3 length: 16 amino acids. Germline V gene sequence: CDR1 SGHVS, CDR2 FNYEAQ. The CDR3 coding sequence is TGTGCCAGCAGCTTAGGTTGGTCCTATAGCAATCAGCCCCAGCATTTT. It codes for CASSLGWSYSNQPQHF.

The V gene is TRBV14, the J gene TRBJ2-7, with TRBD1 matching over 9 bases. CDR3 length: 15 residues. V dropped 3 bases and J dropped 2; count of bases not matched to a gene: 5. The germline V gene has CDR1 SGHDN and CDR2 FVKESK. The CDR3 coding sequence is TGTGCCAGCAGCCAGACAGGGGGGCAGACCTACGAGCAGTACTTC. Its protein product is CASSQTGGQTYEQYF.

The CDR3 region is CASSDSTAVSYEQYF. The CDR3 coding sequence is TGTGCCAGCAGTGACTCAACAGCGGTCTCCTACGAGCAGTACTTC. This chain uses TRBV6-4 with TRBJ2-7; possible D gene TRBD2, 5 bases. Germline V gene data show CDR1 as MRHNA and CDR2 as SNTAGT. Trimming removed 0 bases at V and 0 bases at J, with 9 bases between. CDR3 length: 15 amino acids.

About this clonotype: The CDR3 does not close with the conserved phenylalanine or tryptophan, likely indicating a read error. This chain links TRBV28 with TRBJ2-7, with 9 positions matching TRBD1. The CDR3 loop spans 14 amino acids. Losses at the gene ends were 6 bases for V and 3 bases for J; bases not matched to a gene: 6. Germline lookup yields CDR1 MDHEN and CDR2 SYDVKM. CDR3: CASSPGQGFYEQYL. As DNA, the CDR3 is TGTGCCAGCAGCCCGGGACAGGGATTCTACGAGCAGTACCTC.

A few counts support this clonotype. The rearrangement uses TRBV6-5 and TRBJ2-1; 8 positions agree with TRBD2. The CDR3 loop spans 15 amino acids. Trimming cost V 6 bases and J 6 bases; bases outside gene matches: 10. Germline CDR1 and CDR2: MNHEY and SVGAGI. CDR3 nucleotide sequence: TGTGCCAGCAGCTACGATACCGGGACTAGCAATGAGCAGTTCTTC. Its protein product is CASSYDTGTSNEQFF.

This chain joins TRBV19 and TRBJ2-7; D might be TRBD2 (5 bases). CDR3 size: 14 residues. V lost 3 bases to trimming and J lost 0 bases, with 9 bases between them. From germline, CDR1 is LNHDA and CDR2 SQIVND (reference sequence). DNA of the CDR3: TGTGCCAGTAGTATGAGAGGGATCTCCTACGAGCAGTACTTC. It translates to CASSMRGISYEQYF.

This chain connects TRBV6-6 to TRBJ2-5; a weak D match, TRBD1 (6 bases). Deletions cut 4 bases from V and 7 bases from J, with 19 bases between. The germline gives CDR1 MNHNY, CDR2 SVGAGI (reference sequence). This CDR3 has 15 residues. In nucleotides, the CDR3 is TGTGCCAGCAGTTCCGATGCCAACCGAGGGGGGACCCAGTACTTC. Its translation is CASSSDANRGGTQYF.

This clonotype was seen a handful of times. V usage is TRBV29-1 and J usage is TRBJ1-5, with TRBD1 as a possible D gene (6 bases). This CDR3 contains 12 residues. The V gene lost 7 bases and the J gene lost 4 bases, with 11 bases spanning the gap. The germline V gene encodes CDR1 SQVTM and CDR2 ANQGSEA. The CDR3 here is CSAGHPNQPQHF. CDR3 in DNA: TGCAGCGCGGGACACCCTAATCAGCCCCAGCATTTT.

This clonotype has just a few counts. V and J are TRBV19 and TRBJ1-5; D is ambiguous. The germline V gene has CDR1 LNHDA and CDR2 SQIVND (reference sequence). Trimming removed 10 bases at V and 3 bases at J, with 16 bases between. This CDR3 has 14 amino acids. The CDR3 here is CATTPDGYNQPQHF. The CDR3 DNA follows: TGTGCCACCACGCCTGACGGATACAATCAGCCCCAGCATTTT.

This sequence joins TRBV5-1 and TRBJ1-2, with D maybe TRBD1 (5 bases). V lost 4 bases and J lost 8, with 15 bases in between. Germline V gene sequence: CDR1 SGHRS, CDR2 YFSETQ. This CDR3 contains 13 residues. The CDR3 coding sequence is TGCGCCAGCAGCAGCCGGGCCCAGGGAGGCTACACCTTC. Translation gives CASSSRAQGGYTF.

The chain has TRBV28 and TRBJ2-7; D is possibly TRBD2 (5 bases). There are 16 residues in the CDR3. Trimming removed 4 bases at V and 2 bases at J, with 18 bases between. The germline V gene has CDR1 MDHEN and CDR2 SYDVKM. DNA of the CDR3: TGTGCCAGCAGTTCGCCCTTATGGCTAGCTACCTACGAGCAGTACTTC. It translates to CASSSPLWLATYEQYF.

This clonotype was detected only a few times. Here the CDR3 DNA reads TGTGCCAGCAGGCTCGGACAGGGTGGCAATCAGCCCCAGCATTTT. Translating it yields CASRLGQGGNQPQHF. This chain connects TRBV12-3 or TRBV12-4 to TRBJ1-5; 8 positions agree with TRBD1. The CDR3 consists of 15 residues. The J segment lost 2 bases and the V segment lost 6 bases, leaving 6 bases of the junction unmatched.

This clonotype was counted only a few times. The chain recombines TRBV6-1 with TRBJ1-5; maybe TRBD1 (6 bases). This CDR3 comprises 14 residues. CDR1 is MNHNS, CDR2 SASEGT, per germline. The V end was cut by 2 bases, the J end by 6 bases, with 11 bases between. The CDR3 DNA follows: TGTGCCAGCAGTGAATGGGGGGGCGGTCAGCCCCAGCATTTT. This translates into CASSEWGGGQPQHF.

About this clonotype itself: Sequence at one end of the junction differs from germline and may be a read error. The chain is built from TRBV12-3 or TRBV12-4 and TRBJ2-3, with 11 bases aligning to TRBD2. CDR3 length: 15 residues. CDR3 nucleotides: TGTGCCAGCAGCACTACTAGCGGGAGCACACATACGCAGTATTTT. Translation gives CASSTTSGSTHTQYF.

The J gene is TRBJ2-3, the V gene TRBV27; TRBD1 is a possible D gene (6 bases). Per germline, CDR1 MNHEY and CDR2 SMNVEV (reference sequence). Trimming cost V 5 bases and J 2 bases, with 17 bases left between them. CDR3 length: 16 residues. The CDR3 nucleotides read TGTGCCAGCAGTACCAGGGGACCTAAGGACACAGATACGCAGTATTTT. Protein product: CASSTRGPKDTDTQYF.

V usage is TRBV12-3 or TRBV12-4 and J usage is TRBJ2-7, with D unresolved. The CDR3 is 15 residues long. Trimming left V 3 bases short and J 6 bases short, with 18 bases between. CDR3 in amino acids: CASSLFAHTNPEQYF. DNA of the CDR3: TGTGCCAGCAGTTTGTTTGCCCATACAAACCCCGAGCAGTACTTC.

This chain links TRBV20-1 with TRBJ1-2; perhaps TRBD1 as D (6 bases). The CDR3 is made up of 16 amino acids. The V end lost 5 bases, the J end lost 2 bases, and 21 bases lay between the germline ends. Germline CDR1 reads DFQATT; CDR2 reads SNEGSKA (reference sequence). CDR3: CSAPPGAGGRNYGYTF. Written as DNA, the CDR3 is TGCAGTGCTCCCCCTGGCGCGGGGGGGCGAAACTATGGCTACACCTTC.

This clonotype has a handful of counts. J is TRBJ1-3 and V is TRBV4-1; no definite D call. The CDR3 covers 15 residues. Deletions cut 0 bases from V and 3 bases from J, with 9 bases between. Germline CDR1 reads MGHRA; CDR2 reads YSYEKL. The CDR3 nucleotides are TGCGCCAGCAGCCAAGAACGCCAGTTTGGAAACACCATATATTTT. This translates into CASSQERQFGNTIYF.

This clonotype has more than one count but fewer than ten. The V gene is TRBV30, the J gene TRBJ2-7; D gene unclear. CDR3 length: 10 amino acids. CDR1 is GTSNPN and CDR2 is SVGIG in the germline V gene (reference sequence). Trimming cost V 5 bases and J 3 bases, with 5 bases left between them. CDR3 sequence (DNA): TGTGCCTGGGGGGACTACGAGCAGTACTTC. Amino acid sequence: CAWGDYEQYF.

This clonotype was seen only a few times. The chain joins TRBV14 to TRBJ2-4; maybe TRBD2 (5 bases). V dropped 1 base and J dropped 7 bases, with 11 bases sitting between them. This CDR3 comprises 14 residues. Looked up from germline, CDR1 is SGHDN and CDR2 is FVKESK. CDR3 nucleotide sequence: TGTGCCAGCAGCCAAGGCAGGTCGGGGAACATTCAGTACTTC. Residues: CASSQGRSGNIQYF.

V usage is TRBV6-5 and J usage is TRBJ1-1, with a tentative D call TRBD1 (5 bases). This CDR3 is built from 13 residues. V lost 4 bases and J 10 bases, leaving 16 bases between the germline ends. Germline-derived CDR1 and CDR2 are MNHEY and SVGAGI. The CDR3 DNA is TGTGCCAGCAGTTTATCGCAGGGTTGGGCAGCTTTCTTT. It is translated as CASSLSQGWAAFF.

J is TRBJ1-1 and V is TRBV5-6, with D possibly TRBD1 on 5 matching bases. This CDR3 region has 14 residues. V was clipped by 0 bases and J by 5 bases, with 11 bases between them. Looked up from germline, CDR1 is SGHDT and CDR2 is YYEEEE. The CDR3 sequence: CASSLEGYGTEAFF. In DNA form, the CDR3 reads TGTGCCAGCAGCTTGGAGGGGTACGGAACTGAAGCTTTCTTT. Using reference TRBV5-6 and TRBJ1-1 for the parts outside the CDR3, the full variable domain is DAGVTQSPTHLIKTRGQQVTLRCSPKSGHDTVSWYQQALGQGPQFIFQYYEEEERQRGNFPDRFSGHQFPNYSSELNVNALLLGDSALYLCASSLEGYGTEAFFGQGTRLTVV.